Each of the 21 T cell receptor beta chains below was sequenced from the same sample in a study of human T cells and chemical hapten exposure. Documented time point: pre-sensitization, week 0. Treatment in this sample: therapeutic diphenylcyclopropenone sensitization with weekly scalp DPC. From the RACE reads, TCRdb called clonotypes with MiXCR, one entry per CDR3 protein. The sample consists of roughly 380,000 distinct CDR3 sequences, 5.1% of them appearing once. The input for sequencing was whole blood, taken in connection with sensitization to the hapten diphenylcyclopropenone (DPC). The origin of the receptors is a woman between 45 and 60 years old with alopecia areata. Some clones in this sample may be carry-over from other donors' samples.

The chain carries TRBV5-1 and TRBJ2-4; TRBD2 aligns across 7 bases. Germline V gene sequence: CDR1 SGHRS, CDR2 YFSETQ. Unmatched junction bases numbered 12, after V lost 1 base and J lost 8 bases. The CDR3 extends over 16 amino acids. In nucleotides, the CDR3 is TGCGCCAGCAGCTTGATCCCCGTGACTCGGGGGGACATTCAGTACTTC. Its translation: CASSLIPVTRGDIQYF.

The rearrangement links TRBV7-2 to TRBJ2-1; 7 bases are shared with TRBD1. The CDR3 is 15 residues long. Germline loops: CDR1 SGHTA, CDR2 FQGNSA. V shed 5 bases, J shed 0 bases, and the junction held 4 bases outside the gene matches. CDR3 coding DNA: TGTGCCAGCAGCCCTCGGGACAGCTCCTACAATGAGCAGTTCTTC. Its protein is CASSPRDSSYNEQFF. The entire variable domain, with the rest obtained from reference TRBV7-2 and TRBJ2-1, is as follows: GAGVSQSPSNKVTEKGKDVELRCDPISGHTALYWYRQSLGQGLEFLIYFQGNSAPDKSGLPSDRFSAERTGGSVSTLTIQRTQQEDSAVYLCASSPRDSSYNEQFFGPGTRLTVL.

A few counts support this clonotype. J is TRBJ2-3 and V is TRBV12-3 or TRBV12-4; 10 positions match TRBD2. There are 15 residues in the CDR3. The V gene end was trimmed by 4 bases and the J gene end by 2 bases; junction bases not matched to a gene: 3. CDR3 protein: CASSSGTSVTDTQYF. CDR3 coding DNA: TGTGCCAGCAGTTCCGGGACTAGCGTCACAGATACGCAGTATTTT.

This clonotype was counted at least ten times. The CDR3 loop reads CSARQGGIGNTIYF. The CDR3 region has the DNA TGCAGTGCCCGTCAAGGGGGTATTGGAAACACCATATATTTT. The gene calls are TRBV20-1 and TRBJ1-3; tentative D call: TRBD1 (6 bases). V was trimmed by 6 bases and J by 3 bases, leaving 15 bases between them. CDR3 size: 14 residues. The germline V gene has CDR1 DFQATT and CDR2 SNEGSKA (reference sequence).

This clonotype was recorded many times. The chain recombines TRBV20-1 with TRBJ2-7; 8 nucleotides match TRBD2. Trimming cost V 0 bases and J 7 bases; bases outside gene matches: 11. Germline CDR1 and CDR2: DFQATT and SNEGSKA (reference sequence). The CDR3 contains 15 residues. The CDR3 DNA follows: TGCAGTGCTAGAGATTACAGCGGGGGAGCGGAAGAGCAGTACTTC. This codes for CSARDYSGGAEEQYF.

This clonotype was counted ten times or more. One junction end does not reproduce the germline sequence, and a read error may be involved. The chain employs TRBV5-1 and TRBJ2-3; D is possibly TRBD2 (5 bases). Per germline, CDR1 SGHRS and CDR2 YFSETQ. The CDR3 runs to 12 residues. The CDR3 DNA follows: TGTGCCAGCAGCTTAGAGGGAGATACGCAGTATTTT. Translating it yields CASSLEGDTQYF.

Remarks on this clonotype: This may arise from a read error, as a much more abundant clone is one base away. The genes are TRBV5-1 and TRBJ1-2; D gene uncertain. Looked up from germline, CDR1 is SGHRS and CDR2 is YFSETQ. CDR3 length equals 14 residues. The CDR3 DNA reads TGCACCAGCAGCTTGGAATACGGCCGCCGCGGCTACACCTTC. Encoded protein: CTSSLEYGRRGYTF.

This clonotype was detected many times. V usage is TRBV28 and J usage is TRBJ2-1; D unresolved. Trimming took off 0 bases at V and 8 bases at J, with 2 bases between the two ends. The CDR3 runs 11 residues. Germline values: CDR1 MDHEN, CDR2 SYDVKM. The CDR3 coding sequence is TGTGCCAGCAGTTTATGGGATGAGCAGTTCTTC. Translated: CASSLWDEQFF. Full variable domain (outside the CDR3, taken from reference TRBV28 and TRBJ2-1): DVKVTQSSRYLVKRTGEKVFLECVQDMDHENMFWYRQDPGLGLRLIYFSYDVKMKEKGDIPEGYSVSREKKERFSLILESASTNQTSMYLCASSLWDEQFFGPGTRLTVL.

This clonotype was detected many times. The chain recombines TRBV10-2 with TRBJ2-7, with a possible D match to TRBD1 (5 bases). The CDR3 is 11 residues long. CDR1 is WSHSY and CDR2 is SAAADI in the germline V gene. Trimming left V 6 bases short and J 3 bases short, with 6 bases between. CDR3 residues: CASRDSYEQYF. In nucleotides, the CDR3 is TGCGCCAGCAGAGACAGCTACGAGCAGTACTTC.

This clonotype was picked up a small number of times. The chain combines TRBV6-5 with TRBJ1-1; D not certain. V lost 6 bases and J 0 bases, leaving 11 bases between the germline ends. CDR3 length: 14 amino acids. Per the germline V gene, CDR1 is MNHEY and CDR2 is SVGAGI. The CDR3 bases are TGTGCCAGCAGGGACTCACTACTGAACACTGAAGCTTTCTTT. The encoded protein is CASRDSLLNTEAFF.

The chain recombines TRBV10-3 with TRBJ1-1; TRBD1 might be the D (5 bases). V lost 2 bases and J lost 3, with 7 bases in between. CDR1 is ENHRY and CDR2 is SYGVKD in the germline V gene. The CDR3 length is 13 residues. CDR3 nucleotide sequence: TGTGCCATCAGTGAGGGGGGGGACACTGAAGCTTTCTTT. It codes for CAISEGGDTEAFF.

This clonotype came up a few times. The chain combines TRBV24-1 with TRBJ2-1; possible D gene TRBD1, 5 bases. V lost 3 bases and J lost 7, with 18 bases in between. The CDR3 runs 16 residues. Germline loops: CDR1 KGHDR, CDR2 SFDVKD. The CDR3 sequence is CATSDATGRAKNEQFF. As DNA, the CDR3 is TGTGCCACCAGTGATGCAACAGGTAGGGCTAAGAATGAGCAGTTCTTC.

This clonotype was counted many times. The chain joins TRBV20-1 to TRBJ1-1; no reliable D call. The CDR3 runs to 16 residues. Per germline, CDR1 DFQATT and CDR2 SNEGSKA (reference sequence). Trimming left V 0 bases short and J 0 bases short, with 14 bases between. The CDR3 nucleotides read TGCAGTGCTAGAGATCTACGGGTTTTTATGAACACTGAAGCTTTCTTT. Translated: CSARDLRVFMNTEAFF.

This clonotype was seen ten or more times. This chain uses TRBV20-1 with TRBJ2-7; TRBD1 aligns across 9 bases. V lost 5 bases, J lost 4 bases, and 6 bases stayed unmatched. CDR1 is DFQATT and CDR2 is SNEGSKA in the germline V gene (reference sequence). This CDR3 comprises 13 residues. CDR3 nucleotide sequence: TGCAGTGCTCCACCGGGACAGGGTTACGAGCAGTACTTC. It yields the protein CSAPPGQGYEQYF.

The chain has TRBV28 and TRBJ2-1; 9 bases map to TRBD1. Unmatched junction bases numbered 7, after V lost 6 bases and J lost 7 bases. This CDR3 has 14 residues. Germline-derived CDR1 and CDR2 are MDHEN and SYDVKM. CDR3 coding DNA: TGTGCCAGCAGGGTTCCGGGACAGGGAAATGAGCAGTTCTTC. Its translation is CASRVPGQGNEQFF.

In DNA form, the CDR3 reads TGTGCCAGCAGTGAAGGGGACAGGGTGCGGAACATTCAGTACTTC. This sequence encodes CASSEGDRVRNIQYF. This chain connects TRBV6-1 to TRBJ2-4; 9 nucleotides agree with TRBD1. The CDR3 spans 15 residues. V trimming: 1 base; J trimming: 7 bases; junction bases outside the gene matches: 5. Germline V gives CDR1 MNHNS, CDR2 SASEGT.

The chain joins TRBV7-9 to TRBJ1-1, with a tentative D call TRBD1 (5 bases). The CDR3 has 13 amino acids. The germline CDR1 and CDR2 sequences are SEHNR and FQNEAQ (reference sequence). Between the trimmed V and J ends, which lost 3 bases and 6 bases, there was a span of 11 bases. The CDR3 here is CASSFLGVPEAFF. In DNA, the CDR3 is TGTGCCAGCAGCTTCTTGGGGGTACCTGAAGCTTTCTTT.

In its sample, this clonotype was seen many times. The V call is TRBV20-1, the J call TRBJ2-1; D is possibly TRBD1 or TRBD2 (5 bases each). Germline lookup yields CDR1 DFQATT and CDR2 SNEGSKA (reference sequence). The V and J ends lost 6 bases and 2 bases respectively, with 17 bases between them. The length of the CDR3 is 15 residues. The CDR3, as DNA: TGCAGTGCCTCAGACGGGGACGGACCCTACAATGAGCAGTTCTTC. This codes for CSASDGDGPYNEQFF.

At least ten counts were recorded for this clonotype. The chain has TRBV9 and TRBJ2-7; TRBD2 matches 7 bases. There are 14 residues in the CDR3. Germline V CDR1 and CDR2: SGDLS, YYNGEE. Losses at the gene ends were 1 base for V and 5 bases for J; bases not matched to a gene: 6. CDR3 sequence (DNA): TGTGCCAGCAGCGTAAAAGCGGGAATCCACGAGCAGTACTTC. As protein: CASSVKAGIHEQYF. The full variable domain, in which reference TRBV9 and TRBJ2-7 provide the parts outside the CDR3, is DSGVTQTPKHLITATGQRVTLRCSPRSGDLSVYWYQQSLDQGLQFLIQYYNGEERAKGNILERFSAQQFPDLHSELNLSSLELGDSALYFCASSVKAGIHEQYFGPGTRLTVT.

This sequence joins TRBV11-2 and TRBJ1-6, with D unresolved. Deletions cut 0 bases from V and 8 bases from J, with 5 bases between. The CDR3 contains 13 residues. The V gene's germline CDR1 is SGHAT and CDR2 FQNNGV. In DNA form, the CDR3 reads TGTGCCAGCAGCTTAGACGCACATTCACCCCTCCACTTT. Protein sequence: CASSLDAHSPLHF.

The sample holds a few counts of this clonotype. V is TRBV27 and J is TRBJ1-5; D is ambiguous. Trimming removed 3 bases at V and 5 bases at J, with 11 bases between. CDR1 is MNHEY and CDR2 is SMNVEV in the germline V gene (reference sequence). The CDR3 is made up of 14 amino acids. The CDR3 DNA sequence: TGTGCCAGCAGTTTTCTACAGACTGATCAGCCCCAGCATTTT. It is translated as CASSFLQTDQPQHF.